The rows below give T cell receptor beta chains drawn from one sample of a study of shared clonotypes between healthy human individuals. Assay: immunoSEQ multiplex PCR; the TCRdb copy retains only in-frame clones and omits some. The sample yields about 520,000 clones, roughly 80% seen once. Material: PBMCs. Receptors originate from a woman between 40 and 50 years old in good health. Some clones in this sample may be carry-over from other donors' samples. Both conserved end residues are part of each CDR3. The order of the fields is V gene, D gene, CDR3 protein. A D gene is named only where the DNA matches it firmly.

v_call: TRBV6-5; d_call: NA; cdr3_aa: CASSAGNYGYTF
v_call: TRBV4-3; d_call: NA; cdr3_aa: CASSQEARGTDTQYF
v_call: TRBV5-5; d_call: NA; cdr3_aa: CASSLAGGAEAFF
v_call: TRBV11-3; d_call: NA; cdr3_aa: CASSFTGSGNTIYF
v_call: TRBV18; d_call: TRBD1; cdr3_aa: CASSPPGQGGNEQYF
v_call: TRBV5-4; d_call: TRBD2; cdr3_aa: CASSLVAGETQYF
v_call: TRBV7-8; d_call: NA; cdr3_aa: CASSLSSPNTGELFF
v_call: TRBV28; d_call: NA; cdr3_aa: CASRDTQYF
v_call: TRBV6-8; d_call: NA; cdr3_aa: CASSYAGPFHYEQYF
v_call: TRBV5-1; d_call: TRBD1; cdr3_aa: CASSLSPRDRQETQYF
v_call: TRBV18; d_call: NA; cdr3_aa: CASSPGTPANTGELFF
v_call: TRBV2; d_call: NA; cdr3_aa: CASSEGIYNEQFF
v_call: TRBV7-2; d_call: NA; cdr3_aa: CASSFQVRLNNEQFF
v_call: TRBV11-3; d_call: NA; cdr3_aa: CASSLDLTDTGELFF
v_call: TRBV10-3; d_call: NA; cdr3_aa: CAISESRPGQVNTEAFF
v_call: TRBV21-1; d_call: NA; cdr3_aa: CASSKVGLAGGPQTGVTYEQYF
v_call: TRBV30; d_call: TRBD1; cdr3_aa: CAWSRDRAARAF
v_call: TRBV5-1; d_call: NA; cdr3_aa: CASRMGPYQETQYF
v_call: TRBV7-2; d_call: TRBD2; cdr3_aa: CASSLGLAYNEQFF
v_call: TRBV28; d_call: TRBD2; cdr3_aa: CASSYTFGLASTDTQYF
v_call: TRBV28; d_call: NA; cdr3_aa: CASSALSNYGYTF
v_call: TRBV7-7; d_call: TRBD2; cdr3_aa: CASSLVARREAVQETQYF
v_call: TRBV7-2; d_call: NA; cdr3_aa: CASSLQQGMGTEAFF
v_call: TRBV9; d_call: NA; cdr3_aa: CASSVRPWVVSAANTGELFF
v_call: TRBV5-1; d_call: NA; cdr3_aa: CASSLAPTGRNYGYTF
v_call: TRBV28; d_call: NA; cdr3_aa: CASSPTSTEAFF
v_call: TRBV5-5; d_call: NA; cdr3_aa: CASRGGENEKLFF
v_call: TRBV28; d_call: NA; cdr3_aa: CASSFPLTEQFF
v_call: TRBV5-4; d_call: NA; cdr3_aa: CASSHGGEPYQYEQYF
v_call: TRBV28; d_call: TRBD1; cdr3_aa: CASSGTGDTQETQYF